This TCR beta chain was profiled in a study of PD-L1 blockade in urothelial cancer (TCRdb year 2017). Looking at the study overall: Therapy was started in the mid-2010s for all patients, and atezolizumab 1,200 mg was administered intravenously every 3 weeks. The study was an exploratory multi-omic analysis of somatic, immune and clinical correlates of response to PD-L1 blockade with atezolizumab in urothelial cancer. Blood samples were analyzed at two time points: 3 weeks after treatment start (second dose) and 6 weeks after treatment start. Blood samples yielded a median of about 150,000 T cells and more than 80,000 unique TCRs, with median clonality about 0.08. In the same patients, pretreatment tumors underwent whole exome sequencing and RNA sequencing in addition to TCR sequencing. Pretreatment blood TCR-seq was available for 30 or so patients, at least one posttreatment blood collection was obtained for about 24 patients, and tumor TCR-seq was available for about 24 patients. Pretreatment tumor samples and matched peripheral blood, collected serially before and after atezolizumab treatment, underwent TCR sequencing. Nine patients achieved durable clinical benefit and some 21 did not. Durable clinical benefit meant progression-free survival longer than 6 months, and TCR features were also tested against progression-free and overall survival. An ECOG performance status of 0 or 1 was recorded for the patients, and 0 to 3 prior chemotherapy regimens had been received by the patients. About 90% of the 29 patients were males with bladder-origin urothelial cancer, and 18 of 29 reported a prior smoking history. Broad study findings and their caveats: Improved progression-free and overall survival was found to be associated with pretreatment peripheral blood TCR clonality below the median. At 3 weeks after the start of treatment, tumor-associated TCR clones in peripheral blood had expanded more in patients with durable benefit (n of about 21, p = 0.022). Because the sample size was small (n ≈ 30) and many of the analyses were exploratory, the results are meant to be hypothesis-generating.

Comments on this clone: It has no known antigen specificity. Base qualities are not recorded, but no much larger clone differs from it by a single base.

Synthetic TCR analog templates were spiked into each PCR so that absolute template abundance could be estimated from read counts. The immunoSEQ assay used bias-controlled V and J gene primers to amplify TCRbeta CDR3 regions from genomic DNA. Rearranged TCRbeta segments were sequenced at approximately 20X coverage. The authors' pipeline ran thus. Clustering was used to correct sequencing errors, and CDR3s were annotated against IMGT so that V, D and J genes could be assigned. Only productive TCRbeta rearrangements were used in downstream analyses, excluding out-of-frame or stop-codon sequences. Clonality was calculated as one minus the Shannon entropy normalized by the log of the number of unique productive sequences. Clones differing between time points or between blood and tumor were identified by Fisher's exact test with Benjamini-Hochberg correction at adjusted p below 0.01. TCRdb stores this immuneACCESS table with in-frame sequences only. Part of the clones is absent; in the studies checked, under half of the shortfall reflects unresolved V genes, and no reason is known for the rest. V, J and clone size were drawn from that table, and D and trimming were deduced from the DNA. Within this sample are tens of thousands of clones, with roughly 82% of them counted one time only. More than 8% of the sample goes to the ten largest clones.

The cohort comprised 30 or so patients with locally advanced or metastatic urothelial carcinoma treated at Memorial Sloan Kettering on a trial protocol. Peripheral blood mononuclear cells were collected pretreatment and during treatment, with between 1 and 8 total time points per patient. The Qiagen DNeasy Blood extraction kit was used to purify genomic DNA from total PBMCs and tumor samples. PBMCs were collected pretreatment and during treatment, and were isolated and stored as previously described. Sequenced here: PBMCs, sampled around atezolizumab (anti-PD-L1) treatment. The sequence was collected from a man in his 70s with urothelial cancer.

The DNA reads as follows: TGCGCCAGCAGCGTCGACAGGGGCCCTGAAAAACTGTTTTTT. It translates as CASSVDRGPEKLFF. This chain joins TRBV5-1 to TRBJ1-4, with TRBD1 identical over 8 junction bases. Per the germline V gene, SGHRS is the CDR1 and YFSETQ is the CDR2. The V end gives up 4 bases and the J end 7 bases, leaving 6 bases in the junction not matched to a gene. The cysteine opens and the phenylalanine closes a CDR3 of 14 amino acids. The CDR3 DNA has 42 bases and is translated from base 1.